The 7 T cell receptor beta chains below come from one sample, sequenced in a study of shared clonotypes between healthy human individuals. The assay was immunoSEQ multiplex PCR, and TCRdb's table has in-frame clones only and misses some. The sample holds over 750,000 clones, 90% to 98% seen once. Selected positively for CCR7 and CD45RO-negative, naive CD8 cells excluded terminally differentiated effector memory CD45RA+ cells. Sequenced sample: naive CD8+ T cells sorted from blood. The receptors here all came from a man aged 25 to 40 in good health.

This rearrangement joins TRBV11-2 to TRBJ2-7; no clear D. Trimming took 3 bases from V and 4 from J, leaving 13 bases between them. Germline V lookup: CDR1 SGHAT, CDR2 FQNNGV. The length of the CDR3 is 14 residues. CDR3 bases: TGTGCCAGCAGCTTCGGACGGGTCATGTACGAGCAGTACTTC. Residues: CASSFGRVMYEQYF. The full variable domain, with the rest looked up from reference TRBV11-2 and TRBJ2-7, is EAGVAQSPRYKIIEKRQSVAFWCNPISGHATLYWYQQILGQGPKLLIQFQNNGVVDDSQLPKDRFSAERLKGVDSTLKIQPAKLEDSAVYLCASSFGRVMYEQYFGPGTRLTVT.

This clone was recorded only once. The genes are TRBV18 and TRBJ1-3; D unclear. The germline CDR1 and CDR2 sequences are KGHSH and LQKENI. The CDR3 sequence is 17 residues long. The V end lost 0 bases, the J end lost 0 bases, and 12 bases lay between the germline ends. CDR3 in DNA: TGTGCCAGCTCACCACCTGGCTCTATGAGCTCTGGAAACACCATATATTTT. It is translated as CASSPPGSMSSGNTIYF.

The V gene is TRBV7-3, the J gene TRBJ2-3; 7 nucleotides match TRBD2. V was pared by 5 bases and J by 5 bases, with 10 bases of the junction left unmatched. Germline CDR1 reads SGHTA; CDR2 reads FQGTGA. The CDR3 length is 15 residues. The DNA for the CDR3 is TGTGCCAGCAGCCCCCGGCGGGAGCCGGGAGATACGCAGTATTTT. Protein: CASSPRREPGDTQYF.

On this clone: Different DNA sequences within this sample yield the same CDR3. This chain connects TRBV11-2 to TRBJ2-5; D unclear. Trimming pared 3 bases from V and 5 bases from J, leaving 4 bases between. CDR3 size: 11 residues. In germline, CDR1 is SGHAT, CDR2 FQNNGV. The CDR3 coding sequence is TGTGCCAGCAGCTTGTGGGAGACCCAGTACTTC. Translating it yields CASSLWETQYF. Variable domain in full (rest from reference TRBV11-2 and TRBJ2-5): EAGVAQSPRYKIIEKRQSVAFWCNPISGHATLYWYQQILGQGPKLLIQFQNNGVVDDSQLPKDRFSAERLKGVDSTLKIQPAKLEDSAVYLCASSLWETQYFGPGTRLLVL.

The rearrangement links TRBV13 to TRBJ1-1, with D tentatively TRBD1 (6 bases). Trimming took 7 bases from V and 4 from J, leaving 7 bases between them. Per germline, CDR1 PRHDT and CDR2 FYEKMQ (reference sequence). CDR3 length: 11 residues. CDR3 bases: TGTGCCAGCATCAGGGGCACTGAAGCTTTCTTT. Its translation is CASIRGTEAFF.

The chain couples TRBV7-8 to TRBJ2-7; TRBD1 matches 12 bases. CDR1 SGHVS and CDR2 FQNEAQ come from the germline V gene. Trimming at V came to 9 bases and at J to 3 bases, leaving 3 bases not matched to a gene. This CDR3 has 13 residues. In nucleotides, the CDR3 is TGTGCCAGTGGGACAGGGGGCATCTACGAGCAGTACTTC. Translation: CASGTGGIYEQYF.

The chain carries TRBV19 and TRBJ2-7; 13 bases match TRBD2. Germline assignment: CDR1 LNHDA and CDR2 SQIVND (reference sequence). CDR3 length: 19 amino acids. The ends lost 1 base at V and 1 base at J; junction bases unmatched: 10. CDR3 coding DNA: TGTGCCAGTAGTATAGGCCCCCCGGGACTAGCGGGACCTTCCTACGAGCAGTACTTC. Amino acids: CASSIGPPGLAGPSYEQYF.